The 2 T cell receptor beta chains below come from one sample, sequenced in a study of T cells after yellow fever vaccination. TCRdb reprocessed the 5' RACE reads via MiXCR and lists one record per CDR3 protein. The profile covers around 120,000 distinct CDR3 sequences, with 6.5% to 9% appearing a single time and over 2.5% taken by the ten largest. This sample comprised CD4+ T cells sorted from PBMCs, obtained roughly 45 days after the first yellow fever vaccination. These receptors were obtained from a man between 18 and 35 years old who received the YFV17D yellow fever vaccine.

There are many counts of this clonotype. The chain recombines TRBV4-3 with TRBJ1-1; D unresolved. Trimming cost V 0 bases and J 0 bases, with 11 bases left between them. The germline V gene has CDR1 LGHNA and CDR2 YSLEER. CDR3 length: 16 amino acids. The CDR3, as DNA: TGCGCCAGCAGCCAAGAGGTCATGCAGGTGAACACTGAAGCTTTCTTT. It specifies CASSQEVMQVNTEAFF.

Many counts were recorded for this clonotype. The V and J genes are TRBV5-1 and TRBJ2-5; D uncertain. The CDR3 covers 13 residues. V was shortened by 0 bases and J by 5 bases, with 8 bases between the two germline ends. Germline-derived CDR1 and CDR2 are SGHRS and YFSETQ. The CDR3 loop is CASSLDGQETQYF. The CDR3 coding sequence is TGCGCCAGCAGCTTGGATGGGCAGGAGACCCAGTACTTC.